This record looks at one T cell receptor beta chain sequence and its context. Looked up from germline, CDR1 is MNHEY and CDR2 is SVGEGT. The CDR3 runs to 18 residues. The V and J ends lost 5 bases and 1 base, in that order; junction bases with no gene match: 11. This specimen comes from a study of blood T cell repertoires in COVID-19. Study-wide background: T cells, B-cell-depleted T cells, or PBMCs provided the cDNA or gDNA that served as material.

Authors' data handling: Estimated nucleated cell counts came from reference gene primer amplification. Sequenced by immunoSEQ multiplex PCR; TCRdb stores in-frame clones only, minus some. V, J and clone size reflect that table, while D and trimming were determined from the DNA. In the table there are about 360,000 clones, approximately 89% of which are singletons. Adults between about 18 and 95 years of age took part from approximately 24 US areas. Donors were grouped by their self-reported clinical history. The rearrangement links TRBV6-2 or TRBV6-3 to TRBJ2-3, with 11 bases fitting TRBD2. Sequences were obtained from PBMCs or T cells enriched from blood (not recorded which). This TCR came from a man aged 25 to 40 who had recovered from COVID-19. CDR3 DNA: TGTGCCAGCAGTCAGTTTCGTTCGGGACTAGCGGGCACAGATACGCAGTATTTT. It translates to CASSQFRSGLAGTDTQYF.